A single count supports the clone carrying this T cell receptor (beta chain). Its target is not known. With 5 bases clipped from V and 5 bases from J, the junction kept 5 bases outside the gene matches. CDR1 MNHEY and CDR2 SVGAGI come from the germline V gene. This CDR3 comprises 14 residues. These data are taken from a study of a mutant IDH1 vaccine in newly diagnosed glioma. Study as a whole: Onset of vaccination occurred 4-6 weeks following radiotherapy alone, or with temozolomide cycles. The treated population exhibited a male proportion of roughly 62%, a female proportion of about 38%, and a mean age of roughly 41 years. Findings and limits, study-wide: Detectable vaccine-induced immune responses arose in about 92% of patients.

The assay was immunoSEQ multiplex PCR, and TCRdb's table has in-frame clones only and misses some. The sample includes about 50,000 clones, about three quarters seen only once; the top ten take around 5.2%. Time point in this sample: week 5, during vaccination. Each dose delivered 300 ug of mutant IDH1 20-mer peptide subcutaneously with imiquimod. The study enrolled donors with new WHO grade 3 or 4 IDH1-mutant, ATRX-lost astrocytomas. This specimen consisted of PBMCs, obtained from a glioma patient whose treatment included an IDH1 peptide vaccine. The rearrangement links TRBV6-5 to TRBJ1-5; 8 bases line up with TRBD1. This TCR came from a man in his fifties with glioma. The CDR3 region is CASSRDRTYQPQHF. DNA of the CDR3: TGTGCCAGCAGTCGGGACAGGACATATCAGCCCCAGCATTTT.